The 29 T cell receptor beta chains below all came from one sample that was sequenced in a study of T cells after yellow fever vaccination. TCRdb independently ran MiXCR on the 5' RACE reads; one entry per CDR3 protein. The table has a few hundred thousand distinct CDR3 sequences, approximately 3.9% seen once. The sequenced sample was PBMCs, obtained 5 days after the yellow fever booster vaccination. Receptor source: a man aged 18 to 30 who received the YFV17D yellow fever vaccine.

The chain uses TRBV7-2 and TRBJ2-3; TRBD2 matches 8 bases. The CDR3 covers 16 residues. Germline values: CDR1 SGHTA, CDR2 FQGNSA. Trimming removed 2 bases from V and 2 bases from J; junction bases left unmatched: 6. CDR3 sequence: CASSLLLAEHTDTQYF. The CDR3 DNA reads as TGTGCCAGCAGCTTACTACTAGCGGAGCACACAGATACGCAGTATTTT.

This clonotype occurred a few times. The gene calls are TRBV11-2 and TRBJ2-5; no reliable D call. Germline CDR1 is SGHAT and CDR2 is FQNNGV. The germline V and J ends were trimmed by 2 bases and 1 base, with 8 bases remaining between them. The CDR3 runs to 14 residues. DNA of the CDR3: TGTGCCAGCAGCTTACCACCGCTCCAAGAGACCCAGTACTTC. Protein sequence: CASSLPPLQETQYF.

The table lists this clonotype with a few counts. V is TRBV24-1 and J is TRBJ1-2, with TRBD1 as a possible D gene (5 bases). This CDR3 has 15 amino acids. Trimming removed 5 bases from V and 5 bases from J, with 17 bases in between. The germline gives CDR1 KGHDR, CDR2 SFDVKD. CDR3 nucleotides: TGTGCCACCAGTGCCGAACGGGACGGACTTTATGGCTACACCTTC. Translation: CATSAERDGLYGYTF.

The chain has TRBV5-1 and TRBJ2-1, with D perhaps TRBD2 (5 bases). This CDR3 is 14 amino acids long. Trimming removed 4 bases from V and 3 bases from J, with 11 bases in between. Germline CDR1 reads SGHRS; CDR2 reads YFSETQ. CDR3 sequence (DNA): TGCGCCAGCAGCCGCTGGGGAGACTACAATGAGCAGTTCTTC. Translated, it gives CASSRWGDYNEQFF.

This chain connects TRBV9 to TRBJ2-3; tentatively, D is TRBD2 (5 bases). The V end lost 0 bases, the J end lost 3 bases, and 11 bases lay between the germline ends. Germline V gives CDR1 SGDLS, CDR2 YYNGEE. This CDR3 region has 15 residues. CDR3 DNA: TGTGCCAGCAGCGTAGACGGGGTTGGGACAGATACGCAGTATTTT. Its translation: CASSVDGVGTDTQYF.

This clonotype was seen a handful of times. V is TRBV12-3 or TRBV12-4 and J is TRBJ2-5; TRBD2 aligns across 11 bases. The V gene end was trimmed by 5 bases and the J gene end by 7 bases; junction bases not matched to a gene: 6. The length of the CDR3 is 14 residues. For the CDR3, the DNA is TGTGCCAGCAGTGCGACTAGCGGGGAGAGGACCCAGTACTTC. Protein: CASSATSGERTQYF.

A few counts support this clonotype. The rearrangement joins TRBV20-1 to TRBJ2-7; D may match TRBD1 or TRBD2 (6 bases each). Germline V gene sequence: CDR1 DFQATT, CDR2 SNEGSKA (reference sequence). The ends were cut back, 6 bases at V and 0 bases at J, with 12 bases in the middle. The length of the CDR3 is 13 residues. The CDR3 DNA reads TGCAGTGCCGAGGGGGGTAGCTCCTACGAGCAGTACTTC. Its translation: CSAEGGSSYEQYF.

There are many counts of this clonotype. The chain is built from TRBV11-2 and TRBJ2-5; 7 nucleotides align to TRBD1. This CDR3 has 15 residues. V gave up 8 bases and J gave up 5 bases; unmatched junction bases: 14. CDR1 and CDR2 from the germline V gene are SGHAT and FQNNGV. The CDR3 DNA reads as TGTGCCAGCGGTAAACAGGGGAATTCTCCGGAGACCCAGTACTTC. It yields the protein CASGKQGNSPETQYF.

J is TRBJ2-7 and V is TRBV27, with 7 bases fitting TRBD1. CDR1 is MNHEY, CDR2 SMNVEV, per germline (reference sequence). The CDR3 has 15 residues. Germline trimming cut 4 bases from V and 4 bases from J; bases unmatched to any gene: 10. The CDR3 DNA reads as TGTGCCAGCAGTTCAACGGACAGGTTCTATTACGAGCAGTACGTC. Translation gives CASSSTDRFYYEQYV.

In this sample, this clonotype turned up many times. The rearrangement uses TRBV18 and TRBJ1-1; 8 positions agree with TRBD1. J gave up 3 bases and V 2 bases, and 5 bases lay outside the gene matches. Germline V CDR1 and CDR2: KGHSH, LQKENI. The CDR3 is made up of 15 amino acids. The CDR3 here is CASSPSLTGDTEAFF. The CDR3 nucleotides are TGTGCCAGCTCACCAAGCCTGACAGGGGACACTGAAGCTTTCTTT.

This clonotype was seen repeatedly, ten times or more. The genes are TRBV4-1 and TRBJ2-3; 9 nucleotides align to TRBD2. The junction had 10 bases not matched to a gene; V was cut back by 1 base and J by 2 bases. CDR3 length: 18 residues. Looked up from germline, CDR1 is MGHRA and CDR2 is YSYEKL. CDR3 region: CASSQVVGAGGITDTQYF. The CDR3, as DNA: TGCGCCAGCAGCCAAGTGGTGGGGGCGGGGGGGATCACAGATACGCAGTATTTT.

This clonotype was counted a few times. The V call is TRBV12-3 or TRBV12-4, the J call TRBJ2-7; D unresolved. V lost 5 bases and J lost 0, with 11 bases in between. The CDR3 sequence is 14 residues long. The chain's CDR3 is CASSRDMSSYEQYF. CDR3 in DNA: TGTGCCAGCAGTAGAGACATGTCCTCCTACGAGCAGTACTTC.

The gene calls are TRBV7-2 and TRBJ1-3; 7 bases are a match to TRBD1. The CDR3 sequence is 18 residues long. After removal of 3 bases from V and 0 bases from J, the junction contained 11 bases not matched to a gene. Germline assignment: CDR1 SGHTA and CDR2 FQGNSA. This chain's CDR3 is CASSFPHRDSLSGNTIYF. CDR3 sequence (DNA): TGTGCCAGCAGCTTCCCCCACAGGGACAGCCTCTCTGGAAACACCATATATTTT.

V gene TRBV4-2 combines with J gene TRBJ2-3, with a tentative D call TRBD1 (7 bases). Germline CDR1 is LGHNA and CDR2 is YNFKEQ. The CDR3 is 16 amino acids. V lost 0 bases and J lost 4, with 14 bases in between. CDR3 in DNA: TGTGCCAGCAGCCAAGATAGCAGGGGGGCCGCAGATACGCAGTATTTT. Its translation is CASSQDSRGAADTQYF.

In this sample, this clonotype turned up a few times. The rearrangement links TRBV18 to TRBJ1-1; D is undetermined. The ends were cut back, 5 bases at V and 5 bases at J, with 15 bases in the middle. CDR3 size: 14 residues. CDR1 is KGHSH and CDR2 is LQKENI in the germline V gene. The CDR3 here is CASSSMGWKTEAFF. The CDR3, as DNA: TGTGCCAGCTCATCTATGGGTTGGAAGACTGAAGCTTTCTTT.

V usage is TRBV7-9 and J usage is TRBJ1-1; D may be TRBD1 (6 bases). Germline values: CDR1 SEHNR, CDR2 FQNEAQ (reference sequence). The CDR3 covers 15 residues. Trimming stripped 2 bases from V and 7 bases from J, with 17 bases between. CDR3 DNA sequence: TGTGCCAGCAGCTTAAGTTCTACAGGGCTTTATGAAGCTTTCTTT. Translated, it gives CASSLSSTGLYEAFF.

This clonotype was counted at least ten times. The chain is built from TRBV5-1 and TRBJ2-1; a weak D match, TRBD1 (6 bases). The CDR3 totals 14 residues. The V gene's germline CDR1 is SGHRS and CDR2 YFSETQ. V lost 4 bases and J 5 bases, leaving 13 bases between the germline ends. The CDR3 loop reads CASSTQTGNNEQFF. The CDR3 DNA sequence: TGCGCCAGCAGCACCCAGACAGGCAACAATGAGCAGTTCTTC.

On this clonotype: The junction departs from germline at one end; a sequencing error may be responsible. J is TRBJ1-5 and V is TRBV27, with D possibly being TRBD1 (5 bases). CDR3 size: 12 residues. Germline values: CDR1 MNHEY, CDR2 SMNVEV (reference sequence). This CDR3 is CASSLSGGPQHF. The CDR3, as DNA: TGTGCCAGCAGTCTATCGGGGGGGCCCCAGCATTTT.

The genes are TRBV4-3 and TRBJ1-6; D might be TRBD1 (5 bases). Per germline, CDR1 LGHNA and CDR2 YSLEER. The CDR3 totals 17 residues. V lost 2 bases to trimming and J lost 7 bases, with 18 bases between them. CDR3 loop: CASSQLPTDKLNSPLHF. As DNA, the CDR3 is TGCGCCAGCAGCCAACTCCCGACAGACAAATTAAATTCACCCCTCCACTTT.

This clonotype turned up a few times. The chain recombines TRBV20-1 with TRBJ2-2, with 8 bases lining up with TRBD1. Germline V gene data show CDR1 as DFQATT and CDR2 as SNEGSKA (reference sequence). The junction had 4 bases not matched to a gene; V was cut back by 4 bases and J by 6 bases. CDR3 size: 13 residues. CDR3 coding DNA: TGCAGTGCTACGGACAGGGTATCCGGGGAGCTGTTTTTT. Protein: CSATDRVSGELFF.

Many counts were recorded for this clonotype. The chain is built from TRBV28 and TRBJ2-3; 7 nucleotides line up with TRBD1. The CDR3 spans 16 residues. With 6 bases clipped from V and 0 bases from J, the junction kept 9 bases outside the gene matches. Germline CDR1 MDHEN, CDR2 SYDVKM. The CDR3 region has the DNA TGTGCCAGCAGGCCGCCGGGACAGACTAGCACAGATACGCAGTATTTT. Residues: CASRPPGQTSTDTQYF. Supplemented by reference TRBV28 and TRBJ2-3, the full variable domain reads DVKVTQSSRYLVKRTGEKVFLECVQDMDHENMFWYRQDPGLGLRLIYFSYDVKMKEKGDIPEGYSVSREKKERFSLILESASTNQTSMYLCASRPPGQTSTDTQYFGPGTRLTVL.

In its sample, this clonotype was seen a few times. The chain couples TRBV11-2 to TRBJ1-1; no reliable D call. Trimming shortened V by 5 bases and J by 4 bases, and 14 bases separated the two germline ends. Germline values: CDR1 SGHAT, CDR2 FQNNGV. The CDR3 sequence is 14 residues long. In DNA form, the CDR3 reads TGTGCCAGCAGCACCCGCCCGCGTGGCACTGAAGCTTTCTTT. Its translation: CASSTRPRGTEAFF.

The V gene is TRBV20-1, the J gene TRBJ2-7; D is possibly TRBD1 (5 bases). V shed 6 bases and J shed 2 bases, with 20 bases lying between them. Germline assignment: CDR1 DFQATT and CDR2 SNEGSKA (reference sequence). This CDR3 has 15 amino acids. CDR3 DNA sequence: TGCAGTGCCCACCAGGGCCGGTCACCAACCTACGAGCAGTACTTC. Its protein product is CSAHQGRSPTYEQYF.

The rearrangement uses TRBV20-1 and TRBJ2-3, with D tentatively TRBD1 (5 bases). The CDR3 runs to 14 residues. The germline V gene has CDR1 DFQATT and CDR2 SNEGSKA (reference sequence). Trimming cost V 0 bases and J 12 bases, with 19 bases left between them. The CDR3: CSARDYPGSIGQYF. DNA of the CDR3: TGCAGTGCTAGAGATTACCCAGGGTCCATAGGACAGTATTTT.

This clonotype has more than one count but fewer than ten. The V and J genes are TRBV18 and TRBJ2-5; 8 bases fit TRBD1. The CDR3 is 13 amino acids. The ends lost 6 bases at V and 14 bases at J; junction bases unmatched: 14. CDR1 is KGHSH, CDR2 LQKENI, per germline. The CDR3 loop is CASSPGTGERVYF. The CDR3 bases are TGTGCCAGCTCCCCTGGGACAGGCGAGCGGGTTTACTTC.

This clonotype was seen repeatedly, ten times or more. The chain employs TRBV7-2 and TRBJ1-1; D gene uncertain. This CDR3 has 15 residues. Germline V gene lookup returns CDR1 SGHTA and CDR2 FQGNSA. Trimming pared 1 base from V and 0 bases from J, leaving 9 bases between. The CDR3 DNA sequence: TGTGCCAGCAGCTTAGTTCTAAGGATGAACACTGAAGCTTTCTTT. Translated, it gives CASSLVLRMNTEAFF.

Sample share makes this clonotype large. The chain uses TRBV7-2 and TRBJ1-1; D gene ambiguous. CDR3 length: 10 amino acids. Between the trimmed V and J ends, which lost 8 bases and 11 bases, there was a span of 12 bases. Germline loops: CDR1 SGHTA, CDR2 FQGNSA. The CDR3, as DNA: TGTGCCAGCGGGCGGTTGGGGGCTTTCTTT. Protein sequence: CASGRLGAFF.

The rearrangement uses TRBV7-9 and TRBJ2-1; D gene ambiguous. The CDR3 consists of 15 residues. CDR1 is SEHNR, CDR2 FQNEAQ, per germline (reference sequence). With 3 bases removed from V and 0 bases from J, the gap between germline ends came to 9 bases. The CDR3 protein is CASSFLRSSYNEQFF. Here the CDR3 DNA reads TGTGCCAGCAGCTTCCTTCGTAGCTCCTACAATGAGCAGTTCTTC.

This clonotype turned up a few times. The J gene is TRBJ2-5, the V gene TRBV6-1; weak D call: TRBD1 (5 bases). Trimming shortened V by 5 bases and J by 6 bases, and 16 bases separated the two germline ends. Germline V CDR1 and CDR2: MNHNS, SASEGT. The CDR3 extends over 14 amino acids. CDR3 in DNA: TGTGCCAGCAGTTTCAGGGTGATGGGGCAGACCCAGTACTTC. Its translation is CASSFRVMGQTQYF.